These 23 T cell receptor beta chains originate from one sample sequenced in a study of Graves' ophthalmopathy and Graves' hyperthyroidism. CDR3 regions of TCR beta were amplified from RNA transcripts. The library came from an HTBI-primed first-round RT-PCR and a second-round multiplex PCR. One entry per CDR3 protein results from TCRdb running MiXCR on the multiplex PCR reads. The table lists some 410,000 distinct CDR3 sequences, more than 20% of them singletons. Specimen: peripheral blood. The source is a woman aged 18-29 years with stable Graves' hyperthyroidism.

Ten or more counts support this clonotype. The gene calls are TRBV11-1 and TRBJ2-5, with D possibly being TRBD2 (6 bases). The CDR3 is 14 residues long. V lost 3 bases, J lost 0 bases, and 8 bases lay in between. Germline-derived CDR1 and CDR2 are SGHAT and FQDESV (reference sequence). The CDR3: CASSLGLNQETQYF. The CDR3 nucleotides read TGTGCCAGCAGCTTGGGACTGAACCAAGAGACCCAGTACTTC. Based on the CDR3 plus reference TRBV11-1 and TRBJ2-5, the full variable domain is EAEVAQSPRYKITEKSQAVAFWCDPISGHATLYWYRQILGQGPELLVQFQDESVVDDSQLPKDRFSAERLKGVDSTLKIQPAELGDSAMYLCASSLGLNQETQYFGPGTRLLVL.

This clonotype appeared a single time. V gene TRBV6-1 combines with J gene TRBJ1-1; the D is unclear. The V gene's germline CDR1 is MNHNS and CDR2 SASEGT. CDR3 length equals 15 residues. V was clipped by 4 bases and J by 5 bases, with 17 bases between them. Here the CDR3 reads CASSARGRANTEAFF. The CDR3 DNA is TGTGCCAGCAGTGCCCGGGGTCGGGCCAATACTGAAGCTTTCTTT.

Points on this clonotype: This clone may be a read error of a much larger clone one base away. This chain links TRBV6-2 or TRBV6-3 with TRBJ1-5; tentative D call: TRBD1 (6 bases). Near its end, the DNA agrees better with TRBJ2-3, so the J call may be wrong. CDR1 MNHEY and CDR2 SVGEGT come from the germline V gene. The CDR3 is 16 amino acids. This CDR3 reads CASSSIGDNPNQPQYF. DNA of the CDR3: TGTGCCAGCAGTTCCATCGGGGACAACCCAAATCAGCCCCAGTATTTT.

The chain employs TRBV18 and TRBJ2-7, with TRBD1 identical over 12 bases. The V and J ends lost 0 bases and 3 bases, in that order; junction bases with no gene match: 3. This CDR3 is built from 16 residues. Germline V gene sequence: CDR1 KGHSH, CDR2 LQKENI. The DNA of the CDR3 is TGTGCCAGCTCACCACCCGGGACAGGGGGCATCTACGAGCAGTACTTC. Its translation: CASSPPGTGGIYEQYF.

This clonotype occurred many times. The rearrangement uses TRBV6-1 and TRBJ2-7, with 9 nucleotides matching TRBD2. From germline, CDR1 is MNHNS and CDR2 SASEGT. The length of the CDR3 is 16 residues. V was clipped by 6 bases and J by 3 bases; unmatched bases: 12. CDR3 loop: CASSRARGLAGYEQYF. As DNA, the CDR3 is TGTGCCAGCAGCCGCGCACGGGGACTAGCCGGCTACGAGCAGTACTTC.

Ten or more counts support this clonotype. The chain recombines TRBV6-5 with TRBJ2-7; D gene uncertain. The CDR3 has 15 amino acids. In germline, CDR1 is MNHEY, CDR2 SVGAGI. Trimming took 0 bases from V and 3 from J, leaving 12 bases between them. CDR3 DNA sequence: TGTGCCAGCAGTTACTCTTTTCAATTCAACTACGAGCAGTACTTC. The encoded protein is CASSYSFQFNYEQYF.

This chain joins TRBV24-1 and TRBJ2-5, with 8 bases lining up with TRBD2. Germline V gene lookup returns CDR1 KGHDR and CDR2 SFDVKD. The J segment lost 1 base and the V segment lost 3 bases, leaving 3 bases of the junction unmatched. The length of the CDR3 is 15 residues. CDR3 in amino acids: CATSDLREAQETQYF. In DNA, the CDR3 is TGTGCCACCAGTGATCTGCGGGAGGCCCAAGAGACCCAGTACTTC.

This clonotype was recorded many times. The V call is TRBV10-3, the J call TRBJ1-1, with D unresolved. The germline CDR1 and CDR2 sequences are ENHRY and SYGVKD. Trimming took off 3 bases at V and 3 bases at J, with 14 bases between the two ends. The CDR3 sequence is 15 residues long. This CDR3 is CAISDPKGRDTEAFF. The CDR3 DNA is TGTGCCATCAGTGACCCCAAAGGGCGGGACACTGAAGCTTTCTTT.

The chain carries TRBV7-2 and TRBJ2-7; 7 nucleotides align to TRBD2. Germline-derived CDR1 and CDR2 are SGHTA and FQGNSA. The J segment lost 3 bases and the V segment lost 5 bases, leaving 10 bases of the junction unmatched. This CDR3 comprises 15 residues. The chain's CDR3 is CASSTITGGIYEQYF. The CDR3, as DNA: TGTGCCAGCAGCACTATCACGGGGGGAATCTACGAGCAGTACTTC. The variable domain in full, with the rest retrieved from reference TRBV7-2 and TRBJ2-7, is GAGVSQSPSNKVTEKGKDVELRCDPISGHTALYWYRQSLGQGLEFLIYFQGNSAPDKSGLPSDRFSAERTGGSVSTLTIQRTQQEDSAVYLCASSTITGGIYEQYFGPGTRLTVT.

This clonotype was seen ten or more times. The rearrangement joins TRBV29-1 to TRBJ1-2; no firm D call. The CDR3 loop spans 15 amino acids. The germline V gene encodes CDR1 SQVTM and CDR2 ANQGSEA. Deletions cut 6 bases from V and 4 bases from J, with 21 bases between. The CDR3 loop is CSVMNRVRSVYGYTF. In DNA form, the CDR3 reads TGCAGCGTAATGAACCGGGTCCGGAGCGTCTATGGCTACACCTTC.

In this sample, this clonotype turned up many times. The rearrangement links TRBV28 to TRBJ2-7; D is perhaps TRBD1 or TRBD2 (5 bases each). The CDR3 sequence is 14 residues long. With 6 bases removed from V and 2 bases from J, the gap between germline ends came to 14 bases. CDR1 and CDR2 (germline): MDHEN, SYDVKM. The CDR3 DNA reads TGTGCCAGCAGCTTACGGGACGGGGCCTACGAGCAGTACTTC. Amino acid sequence: CASSLRDGAYEQYF. Full variable domain (rest looked up from reference TRBV28 and TRBJ2-7): DVKVTQSSRYLVKRTGEKVFLECVQDMDHENMFWYRQDPGLGLRLIYFSYDVKMKEKGDIPEGYSVSREKKERFSLILESASTNQTSMYLCASSLRDGAYEQYFGPGTRLTVT.

There are many counts of this clonotype. V usage is TRBV3-1 and J usage is TRBJ2-5, with 7 nucleotides matching TRBD2. This CDR3 contains 16 residues. With V trimmed by 0 bases and J by 5 bases, 9 bases remained unmatched. Germline V CDR1 and CDR2: LGHDT, YNNKEL (reference sequence). The CDR3 protein is CASSQEAREIVETQYF. CDR3 bases: TGTGCCAGCAGCCAAGAAGCGCGGGAGATAGTGGAGACCCAGTACTTC.

On this clonotype itself: In this CDR3 the conserved last residue, phenylalanine or tryptophan, is missing, so a read error is likely. The rearrangement links TRBV7-9 to TRBJ1-1; TRBD1 might be the D (5 bases). The germline V and J ends were trimmed by 4 bases and 4 bases, with 7 bases remaining between them. Germline lookup yields CDR1 SEHNR and CDR2 FQNEAQ (reference sequence). The CDR3 sequence is 12 residues long. CDR3 coding DNA: TGTGCCAGCAGCTACGGGGGCACTGAAGCTTTCTTG. Amino acid sequence: CASSYGGTEAFL.

This clonotype was picked up many times. This chain links TRBV12-3 or TRBV12-4 with TRBJ2-2, with D perhaps TRBD1 (6 bases). Trimming took off 6 bases at V and 7 bases at J, with 21 bases between the two ends. The CDR3 extends over 16 amino acids. CDR3 nucleotides: TGTGCCAGCAGGATAGGACAGCAAATACGTTACGGGGAGCTGTTTTTT. The encoded protein is CASRIGQQIRYGELFF.

The gene calls are TRBV28 and TRBJ1-6; D not resolved. CDR1 and CDR2 (germline): MDHEN, SYDVKM. Trimming cost V 3 bases and J 12 bases, with 12 bases left between them. The CDR3 spans 13 residues. CDR3 region: CASSFDVLGPLHF. As DNA, the CDR3 is TGTGCCAGCAGTTTTGACGTATTGGGACCCCTCCACTTT.

The sample holds many counts of this clonotype. The V call is TRBV20-1, the J call TRBJ2-7, with 10 bases matching TRBD2. This CDR3 has 14 residues. V gave up 0 bases and J gave up 5 bases; unmatched junction bases: 4. Germline values: CDR1 DFQATT, CDR2 SNEGSKA (reference sequence). The CDR3 loop is CSARDLAGVNEQYF. CDR3 sequence (DNA): TGCAGTGCTAGAGATCTAGCGGGAGTGAACGAGCAGTACTTC.

This clonotype was seen repeatedly, ten times or more. The chain combines TRBV7-2 with TRBJ1-1, with D hard to call. This CDR3 region has 13 residues. Germline loops: CDR1 SGHTA, CDR2 FQGNSA. Trimming left V 1 base short and J 1 base short, with 4 bases between. The CDR3 DNA reads TGTGCCAGCAGCTTAGTCCCGAACACTGAAGCTTTCTTT. It codes for CASSLVPNTEAFF.

Many counts were recorded for this clonotype. It may be a read error: a sequence one base away is much more abundant. The chain joins TRBV25-1 to TRBJ2-7; tentative D call: TRBD1 (5 bases). The germline CDR1 and CDR2 sequences are MGHDK and SYGVNS. The CDR3 has 13 amino acids. DNA of the CDR3: TGTGCCGGCAGTTCGACAGTCACCTACGAGCAGTACTTC. It encodes CAGSSTVTYEQYF.

This clonotype has at least ten counts. The CDR3 nucleotides are TGTGCCAGCTCACCATCCGGACAGGGCAATCAGCCCCAGCATTTT. Translated: CASSPSGQGNQPQHF. The rearrangement links TRBV18 to TRBJ1-5; 7 positions match TRBD1. Germline V gene lookup returns CDR1 KGHSH and CDR2 LQKENI. CDR3 size: 15 residues. V was clipped by 2 bases and J by 2 bases; unmatched bases: 3.

The table lists this clonotype with many counts. The chain recombines TRBV28 with TRBJ1-5, with D possibly TRBD1 on 5 matching bases. Germline lookup yields CDR1 MDHEN and CDR2 SYDVKM. V was shortened by 5 bases and J by 3 bases, with 17 bases between the two germline ends. CDR3 length: 16 residues. CDR3 in amino acids: CASSPTIRVTNQPQHF. The CDR3 coding sequence is TGTGCCAGCAGTCCGACTATCAGGGTTACCAATCAGCCCCAGCATTTT.

This clonotype has just one count. This could be a read error, since a much larger clone is one nucleotide away. CDR3 residues: CVSTDLGWGTGELFF. The CDR3 DNA is TGTGTCAGCACCGATCTTGGGTGGGGCACCGGGGAGCTGTTTTTT. The chain carries TRBV6-2 or TRBV6-3 and TRBJ2-2; D gene unclear. CDR3 length: 15 amino acids. CDR1 and CDR2 from the germline V gene are MNHEY and SVGEGT.

This clonotype came up many times. The chain employs TRBV5-5 and TRBJ2-3, with D possibly matching TRBD2 (6 bases). Between the trimmed V and J ends, which lost 2 bases and 6 bases, there was a span of 16 bases. The CDR3 totals 15 residues. CDR1 and CDR2 (germline): SGHKS, YYEKEE (reference sequence). The CDR3 loop reads CASSLSTSSADTQYF. The CDR3 DNA follows: TGTGCCAGCAGCTTATCGACTAGTAGTGCCGATACGCAGTATTTT.

This clonotype has at least ten counts. This chain uses TRBV6-5 with TRBJ2-7, with 9 positions matching TRBD2. CDR3 length: 15 residues. CDR1 and CDR2 (germline): MNHEY, SVGAGI. After removal of 1 base from V and 2 bases from J, the junction contained 3 bases not matched to a gene. The CDR3 loop reads CASSYYGGRAYEQYF. CDR3 coding DNA: TGTGCCAGCAGTTACTACGGCGGGAGGGCCTACGAGCAGTACTTC.